Below, 32 T cell receptor beta chains from the same sample are listed, as sequenced in a study of neurological immune-mediated disorders. TCRdb re-called the 5' RACE reads with MiXCR, one entry per CDR3 protein. The sample consists of about 81,000 distinct CDR3 sequences, about 4.3% of them appearing once. Sample time point: longitudinal time-point 3. Sequenced input: PBMCs. Receptors were obtained from a woman aged 55-69 years with multiple sclerosis.

This clonotype was found many times. The chain uses TRBV12-3 or TRBV12-4 and TRBJ1-1; 11 bases align to TRBD1. The CDR3 is 16 residues long. J lost 0 bases, V lost 7 bases, and 7 bases had no gene match. The CDR3 protein is CASNYGTGGMNTEAFF. CDR3 nucleotide sequence: TGTGCCAGCAACTATGGGACAGGGGGTATGAACACTGAAGCTTTCTTT.

Ten or more counts support this clonotype. CDR3 protein: CAISDSSGGEKTQYF. CDR3 in DNA: TGTGCCATCAGTGATTCTAGCGGGGGGGAAAAGACCCAGTACTTC. V and J are TRBV10-3 and TRBJ2-5; TRBD2 matches 12 bases. Germline assignment: CDR1 ENHRY and CDR2 SYGVKD. V gave up 3 bases and J gave up 6 bases; unmatched junction bases: 5. The CDR3 consists of 15 residues.

The gene calls are TRBV18 and TRBJ2-5, with D uncertain. Between the trimmed V and J ends, which lost 0 bases and 4 bases, there was a span of 6 bases. The CDR3 contains 13 residues. Looked up from germline, CDR1 is KGHSH and CDR2 is LQKENI. The CDR3 is CASSPPVVETQYF. CDR3 nucleotide sequence: TGTGCCAGCTCACCACCGGTGGTAGAGACCCAGTACTTC.

Many counts were recorded for this clonotype. This chain uses TRBV3-1 with TRBJ2-2; D may correspond to TRBD1 or TRBD2 (5 bases each). V was pared by 3 bases and J by 6 bases, with 8 bases between. CDR1 and CDR2 (germline): LGHDT, YNNKEL (reference sequence). This CDR3 has 13 amino acids. For the CDR3, the DNA is TGTGCCAGCAGCCAGGGGACCGCCGGGGAGCTGTTTTTT. It is translated as CASSQGTAGELFF.

In its sample, this clonotype was seen many times. The CDR3 DNA follows: TGTGCCAGCAGCGTAGAATCCCGGGGGACTGAAGCTTTCTTT. This sequence encodes CASSVESRGTEAFF. This chain connects TRBV9 to TRBJ1-1; weak D call: TRBD1 (5 bases). Trimming cost V 0 bases and J 5 bases, with 11 bases left between them. CDR1 and CDR2 (germline): SGDLS, YYNGEE. The CDR3 is 14 residues long.

J is TRBJ2-2 and V is TRBV18; maybe TRBD1 (6 bases). The CDR3 has 14 amino acids. V lost 6 bases, J lost 4 bases, and 12 bases lay in between. Germline loops: CDR1 KGHSH, CDR2 LQKENI. CDR3 sequence: CASSPGQPTGELFF. As DNA, the CDR3 is TGTGCCAGCTCGCCCGGACAGCCCACCGGGGAGCTGTTTTTT. Drawing the rest from reference TRBV18 and TRBJ2-2, the complete variable domain is NAGVMQNPRHLVRRRGQEARLRCSPMKGHSHVYWYRQLPEEGLKFMVYLQKENIIDESGMPKERFSAEFPKEGPSILRIQQVVRGDSAAYFCASSPGQPTGELFFGEGSRLTVL.

This clonotype showed up many times. The DNA for the CDR3 is TGCAGTGCTAGAGATCACGTATTAACTCTAGCCAAAAACATTCAGTACTTC. Its protein is CSARDHVLTLAKNIQYF. This sequence joins TRBV20-1 and TRBJ2-4; no reliable D call. Trimming stripped 0 bases from V and 0 bases from J, with 15 bases between. Germline CDR1 reads DFQATT; CDR2 reads SNEGSKA (reference sequence). This CDR3 contains 17 residues.

This clonotype was counted at least ten times. The chain joins TRBV2 to TRBJ2-1, with 7 bases fitting TRBD1. Germline loops: CDR1 SNHLY, CDR2 FYNNEI. This CDR3 is 13 amino acids long. The ends lost 7 bases at V and 9 bases at J; junction bases unmatched: 9. Here the CDR3 reads CASTADRAGEQFF. DNA of the CDR3: TGTGCCAGCACTGCCGACAGGGCTGGTGAGCAGTTCTTC.

Concerning this clonotype itself: A much larger clone lies a single base off, so this may be a read error. The genes are TRBV25-1 and TRBJ2-2; D may be TRBD1 (6 bases). This CDR3 has 16 amino acids. CDR1 and CDR2 (germline): MGHDK, SYGVNS. CDR3 loop: CASSERGRGNTVELFF. The CDR3 nucleotides are TGTGCCAGCAGTGAACGCGGCAGGGGAAACACCGTGGAGCTGTTTTTT.

This clonotype was found many times. The CDR3 DNA follows: TGTGCCAGCAGCTTAGGGCAGACAGGGTCGTCCAAAAACATTCAGTACTTC. The encoded protein is CASSLGQTGSSKNIQYF. This chain uses TRBV7-8 with TRBJ2-4; 7 bases match TRBD1. This CDR3 is built from 17 residues. V lost 1 base and J lost 2; bases outside the gene matches: 8. The V gene's germline CDR1 is SGHVS and CDR2 FQNEAQ.

There are many counts of this clonotype. The chain recombines TRBV7-9 with TRBJ1-2, with D uncertain. V lost 1 base to trimming and J lost 5 bases, with 5 bases between them. This CDR3 has 12 amino acids. CDR1 SEHNR and CDR2 FQNEAQ come from the germline V gene (reference sequence). The DNA for the CDR3 is TGTGCCAGCAGCTTAGACGAATATGGCTACACCTTC. As protein: CASSLDEYGYTF.

This clonotype came up many times. The chain has TRBV20-1 and TRBJ2-5, with D unresolved. V lost 7 bases, J lost 3 bases, and 6 bases lay in between. Germline-derived CDR1 and CDR2 are DFQATT and SNEGSKA (reference sequence). The CDR3 consists of 10 residues. CDR3 DNA sequence: TGCAGTGTTGAGGAAGAGACCCAGTACTTC. Amino acids: CSVEEETQYF.

This clonotype was recorded at least ten times. The genes are TRBV29-1 and TRBJ1-2; D may be TRBD1 (6 bases). Per germline, CDR1 SQVTM and CDR2 ANQGSEA. With 5 bases removed from V and 2 bases from J, the gap between germline ends came to 9 bases. This CDR3 has 12 amino acids. The CDR3: CSVTGLNYGYTF. The CDR3 DNA is TGCAGCGTTACAGGGTTAAACTATGGCTACACCTTC. The full variable domain, its missing parts supplied by reference TRBV29-1 and TRBJ1-2, is SAVISQKPSRDICQRGTSLTIQCQVDSQVTMMFWYRQQPGQSLTLIATANQGSEATYESGFVIDKFPISRPNLTFSTLTVSNMSPEDSSIYLCSVTGLNYGYTFGSGTRLTVV.

This clonotype was recorded many times. The rearrangement links TRBV20-1 to TRBJ1-5; D is ambiguous. Trimming took off 6 bases at V and 2 bases at J, with 11 bases between the two ends. CDR1 and CDR2 from the germline V gene are DFQATT and SNEGSKA (reference sequence). This CDR3 has 13 amino acids. CDR3 in amino acids: CSAARDRNQPQHF. In DNA form, the CDR3 reads TGCAGTGCAGCAAGGGATCGCAATCAGCCCCAGCATTTT.

This clonotype showed up many times. CDR3 DNA sequence: TGTGCCAGCAGCTTAGCGGGTGGGGTGTACTATGGCTACACCTTC. Translated: CASSLAGGVYYGYTF. The rearrangement joins TRBV7-9 to TRBJ1-2; D unresolved. This CDR3 is 15 amino acids long. V was cut by 0 bases and J by 3 bases, with 11 bases left in between. The germline V gene has CDR1 SEHNR and CDR2 FQNEAQ (reference sequence).

This clonotype has a count of ten or more. The chain couples TRBV29-1 to TRBJ2-5; 8 bases agree with TRBD1. The V gene's germline CDR1 is SQVTM and CDR2 ANQGSEA. Trimming at V came to 2 bases and at J to 6 bases, leaving 11 bases not matched to a gene. CDR3 length equals 15 residues. CDR3 sequence: CSVELSTGVGKTQYF. The CDR3 DNA sequence: TGCAGCGTTGAACTATCGACAGGGGTCGGGAAGACCCAGTACTTC.

This clonotype has ten or more counts. The chain combines TRBV6-6 with TRBJ2-7; 11 positions match TRBD1. The CDR3 sequence is 17 residues long. With V trimmed by 6 bases and J by 2 bases, 12 bases remained unmatched. CDR1 is MNHNY and CDR2 is SVGAGI in the germline V gene (reference sequence). CDR3 sequence (DNA): TGTGCCAGCAGACCTACGCGGGACAGGGGGAGGACCTACGAGCAGTACTTC. Translation: CASRPTRDRGRTYEQYF.

This clonotype was counted many times. The chain links TRBV12-3 or TRBV12-4 to TRBJ1-6; no reliable D call. This CDR3 has 15 amino acids. The V end lost 4 bases, the J end lost 8 bases, and 15 bases lay between the germline ends. The chain's CDR3 is CASSSLKGKDSPLHF. CDR3 bases: TGTGCCAGCAGTTCCCTCAAAGGGAAGGATTCACCCCTCCACTTT.

This clonotype was counted many times. The chain couples TRBV5-6 to TRBJ1-2; 12 bases are shared with TRBD1. Trimming removed 3 bases from V and 4 bases from J; junction bases left unmatched: 10. The germline gives CDR1 SGHDT, CDR2 YYEEEE. The CDR3 has 17 amino acids. As DNA, the CDR3 is TGTGCCAGCAGCTCACGGGACAGGGGGCGCGTCGGCTATGGCTACACCTTC. This gives the protein CASSSRDRGRVGYGYTF.

This clonotype was recorded at least ten times. J is TRBJ2-6 and V is TRBV5-1, with 7 positions matching TRBD1. V lost 5 bases to trimming and J lost 0 bases; unmatched junction nucleotides: 5. The CDR3 consists of 16 residues. CDR1 SGHRS and CDR2 YFSETQ come from the germline V gene. CDR3 loop: CASSYGTDSGANVLTF. The DNA for the CDR3 is TGCGCCAGCAGTTACGGGACAGACTCTGGGGCCAACGTCCTGACTTTC.

This clonotype occurred many times. The chain recombines TRBV6-5 with TRBJ2-2; D is tentatively TRBD1 or TRBD2 (5 bases each). The CDR3 length is 13 residues. Per germline, CDR1 MNHEY and CDR2 SVGAGI. V was shortened by 8 bases and J by 4 bases, with 11 bases between the two germline ends. The CDR3 protein is CASGGRRTGELFF. CDR3 sequence (DNA): TGTGCCAGCGGGGGACGGCGCACCGGGGAGCTGTTTTTT.

This clonotype was seen repeatedly, ten times or more. V usage is TRBV5-6 and J usage is TRBJ2-5; 7 nucleotides align to TRBD1. With 2 bases clipped from V and 2 bases from J, the junction kept 3 bases outside the gene matches. Germline lookup yields CDR1 SGHDT and CDR2 YYEEEE. The CDR3 is 14 residues long. CDR3 sequence reads: CASSFPGQQETQYF. DNA of the CDR3: TGTGCCAGCAGCTTTCCGGGACAGCAAGAGACCCAGTACTTC.

In this sample, this clonotype turned up many times. V and J are TRBV10-1 and TRBJ2-2; TRBD2 agrees at 10 bases. Looked up from germline, CDR1 is WNHNN and CDR2 is SYGVQD (reference sequence). This CDR3 is built from 15 residues. The J segment lost 0 bases and the V segment lost 8 bases, leaving 3 bases of the junction unmatched. CDR3 protein: CASGGLAANTGELFF. CDR3 bases: TGCGCCAGCGGTGGACTAGCGGCGAACACCGGGGAGCTGTTTTTT.

Many counts were recorded for this clonotype. V gene TRBV7-6 combines with J gene TRBJ2-7, with no clear D. The CDR3 spans 14 residues. Trimming shortened V by 2 bases and J by 4 bases, and 12 bases separated the two germline ends. The germline gives CDR1 SGHVS, CDR2 FNYEAQ. CDR3 amino acids: CASSLSFMQYEQYF. The CDR3 nucleotides read TGTGCCAGCAGCTTAAGTTTTATGCAGTACGAGCAGTACTTC.

This clonotype was seen more than once but under ten times. The chain uses TRBV18 and TRBJ2-5; no reliable D call. The V and J ends lost 2 bases and 7 bases respectively, with 11 bases between them. Germline loops: CDR1 KGHSH, CDR2 LQKENI. The CDR3 totals 13 residues. The CDR3, as DNA: TGTGCCAGCTCACCAATGGCTGATGGGACCCAGTACTTC. This sequence encodes CASSPMADGTQYF.

The sample holds many counts of this clonotype. This rearrangement joins TRBV20-1 to TRBJ1-2, with TRBD1 matching 8 bases. The length of the CDR3 is 12 residues. Germline V gives CDR1 DFQATT, CDR2 SNEGSKA (reference sequence). V trimming: 7 bases; J trimming: 6 bases; junction bases outside the gene matches: 7. This CDR3 is CSVKDRADGYTF. The CDR3 DNA reads TGCAGTGTTAAGGACAGGGCTGATGGCTACACCTTC.

This clonotype was recorded at least ten times. This rearrangement joins TRBV7-9 to TRBJ2-1; TRBD1 matches 7 bases. Germline V gives CDR1 SEHNR, CDR2 FQNEAQ (reference sequence). The CDR3 contains 15 residues. J lost 8 bases, V lost 5 bases, and 12 bases had no gene match. The CDR3 sequence: CASSAAGGVVDEQFF. The CDR3 bases are TGTGCCAGCAGCGCCGCAGGGGGAGTCGTCGATGAGCAGTTCTTC.

This clonotype turned up a few times. The V call is TRBV12-3 or TRBV12-4, the J call TRBJ2-2; D gene unclear. Trimming shortened V by 5 bases and J by 1 base, and 5 bases separated the two germline ends. The CDR3 is 13 amino acids. The CDR3 loop reads CASSDLNTGELFF. In nucleotides, the CDR3 is TGTGCCAGCAGTGACTTGAACACCGGGGAGCTGTTTTTT.

This clonotype occurred many times. The chain links TRBV6-6 to TRBJ2-3; possibly TRBD2 for D (7 bases). The CDR3 covers 14 residues. V gave up 3 bases and J gave up 6 bases, with 13 bases separating them. The germline V gene encodes CDR1 MNHNY and CDR2 SVGAGI (reference sequence). CDR3 loop: CASSYDGGLDTQYF. CDR3 DNA: TGTGCCAGCAGTTATGACGGGGGGCTCGATACGCAGTATTTT.

This clonotype has at least ten counts. V usage is TRBV28 and J usage is TRBJ1-1; the D gene is possibly TRBD1 (6 bases). V was trimmed by 1 base and J by 3 bases, leaving 18 bases between them. Germline assignment: CDR1 MDHEN and CDR2 SYDVKM. The CDR3 totals 17 residues. CDR3 sequence: CASSLSPLGGAYTEAFF. CDR3 DNA: TGTGCCAGCAGTTTATCTCCCTTGGGGGGGGCCTACACTGAAGCTTTCTTT.

In this sample, this clonotype turned up many times. This chain connects TRBV20-1 to TRBJ2-6; no firm D call. CDR3 length: 14 residues. The germline V and J ends were trimmed by 5 bases and 1 base, with 9 bases remaining between them. CDR1 DFQATT and CDR2 SNEGSKA come from the germline V gene (reference sequence). The CDR3, as DNA: TGCAGTGCTCCTCCACGATCTGGGGCCAACGTCCTGACTTTC. This sequence encodes CSAPPRSGANVLTF.

In this sample, this clonotype turned up many times. The rearrangement uses TRBV29-1 and TRBJ2-5; 7 bases match TRBD1. The CDR3 sequence is 14 residues long. Trimming cost V 4 bases and J 6 bases; bases outside gene matches: 11. Germline values: CDR1 SQVTM, CDR2 ANQGSEA. This CDR3 reads CSVGDRDPRKTQYF. The CDR3 bases are TGCAGCGTTGGTGACAGGGACCCTCGGAAGACCCAGTACTTC.